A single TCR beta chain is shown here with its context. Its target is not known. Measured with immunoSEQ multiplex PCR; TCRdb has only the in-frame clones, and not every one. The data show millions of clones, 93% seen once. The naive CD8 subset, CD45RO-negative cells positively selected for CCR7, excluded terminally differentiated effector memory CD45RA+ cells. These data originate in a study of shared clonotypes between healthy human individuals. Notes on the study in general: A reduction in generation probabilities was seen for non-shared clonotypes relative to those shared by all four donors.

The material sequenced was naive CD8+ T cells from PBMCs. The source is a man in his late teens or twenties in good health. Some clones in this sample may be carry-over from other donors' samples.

Written as DNA, the CDR3 is TGTGCCAGCAGCGTGTCAGGGGAAGATACGCAGTATTTT. Translation: CASSVSGEDTQYF. This chain connects TRBV9 to TRBJ2-3; D is possibly TRBD1 (6 bases). Between the trimmed V and J ends, which lost 2 bases and 5 bases, there was a span of 9 bases. This CDR3 contains 13 residues. CDR1 is SGDLS and CDR2 is YYNGEE in the germline V gene. The full variable domain, rest sourced from reference TRBV9 and TRBJ2-3, is DSGVTQTPKHLITATGQRVTLRCSPRSGDLSVYWYQQSLDQGLQFLIQYYNGEERAKGNILERFSAQQFPDLHSELNLSSLELGDSALYFCASSVSGEDTQYFGPGTRLTVL.